This TCR beta chain stems from a study of Ad26.COV2.S vaccination and SARS-CoV-2 variants. Concerning this clone: What it binds is not known.

Whole-study findings and limits: With respect to non-spike TCR breadth, vaccine and placebo recipients were similar. Vaccinees showed greater spike-specific TCR breadth than placebo recipients.

CDR3 length: 15 amino acids. With 4 bases clipped from V and 6 bases from J, the junction kept 10 bases outside the gene matches. Germline CDR1 MNHEY, CDR2 SVGAGI. Assay: immunoSEQ multiplex PCR; the TCRdb copy retains only in-frame clones and omits some. The sample has roughly 100,000 clones; around 80% are singletons. The specimen comprised peripheral blood, sampled after recovery from COVID-19. The gene calls are TRBV6-5 and TRBJ2-7, with 9 bases that match TRBD1. The receptor was isolated from a human donor who had recovered from COVID-19. The CDR3 sequence: CASSSLDRGVAEQYF. The CDR3 coding sequence is TGTGCCAGCAGTTCGCTGGACAGGGGAGTGGCCGAGCAGTACTTC.